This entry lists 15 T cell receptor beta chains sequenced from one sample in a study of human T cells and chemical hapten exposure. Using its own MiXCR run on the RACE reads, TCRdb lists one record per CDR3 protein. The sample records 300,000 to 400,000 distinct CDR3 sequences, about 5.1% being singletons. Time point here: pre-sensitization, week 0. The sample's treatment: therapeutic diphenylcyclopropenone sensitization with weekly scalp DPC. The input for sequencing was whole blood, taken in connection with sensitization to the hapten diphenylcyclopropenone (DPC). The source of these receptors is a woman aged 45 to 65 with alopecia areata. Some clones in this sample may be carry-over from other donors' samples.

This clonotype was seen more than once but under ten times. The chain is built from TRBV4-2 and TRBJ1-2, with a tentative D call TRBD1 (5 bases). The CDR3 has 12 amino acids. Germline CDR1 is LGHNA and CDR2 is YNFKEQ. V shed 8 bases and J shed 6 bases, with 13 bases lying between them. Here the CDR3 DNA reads TGTGCCAGCTCAACCGGACAAGATGGCTACACCTTC. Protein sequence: CASSTGQDGYTF.

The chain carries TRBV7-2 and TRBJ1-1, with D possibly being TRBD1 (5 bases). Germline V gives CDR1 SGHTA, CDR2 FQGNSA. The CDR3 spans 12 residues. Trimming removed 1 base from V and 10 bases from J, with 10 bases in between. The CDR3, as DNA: TGTGCCAGCAGCTTAGTTCCGGGGGGAGCTTTCTTT. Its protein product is CASSLVPGGAFF.

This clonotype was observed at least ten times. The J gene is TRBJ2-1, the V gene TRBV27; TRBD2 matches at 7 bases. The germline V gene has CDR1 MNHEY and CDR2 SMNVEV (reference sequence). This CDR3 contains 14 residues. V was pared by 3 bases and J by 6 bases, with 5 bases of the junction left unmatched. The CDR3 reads CASSLPGGPNEQFF. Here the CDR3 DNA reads TGTGCCAGCAGTTTGCCGGGAGGACCCAATGAGCAGTTCTTC.

CDR3 nucleotide sequence: TGTGCTAGTGGTGACTTACAGGGCCAGAACACCGGGGAGCTGTTTTTT. Its protein product is CASGDLQGQNTGELFF. The chain recombines TRBV12-5 with TRBJ2-2; D is possibly TRBD1 (6 bases). Germline loops: CDR1 LGHNT, CDR2 FRNRAP. V was pared by 5 bases and J by 1 base, with 14 bases between. The CDR3 is 16 residues long. Full variable domain (missing parts from reference TRBV12-5 and TRBJ2-2): DARVTQTPRHKVTEMGQEVTMRCQPILGHNTVFWYRQTMMQGLELLAYFRNRAPLDDSGMPKDRFSAEMPDATLATLKIQPSEPRDSAVYFCASGDLQGQNTGELFFGEGSRLTVL.

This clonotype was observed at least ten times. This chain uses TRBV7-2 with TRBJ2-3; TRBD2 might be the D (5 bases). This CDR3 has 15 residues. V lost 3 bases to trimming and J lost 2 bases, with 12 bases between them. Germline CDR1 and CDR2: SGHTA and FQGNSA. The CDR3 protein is CASSLRRGSTDTQYF. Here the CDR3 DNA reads TGTGCCAGCAGCTTGCGGCGAGGGTCCACAGATACGCAGTATTTT.

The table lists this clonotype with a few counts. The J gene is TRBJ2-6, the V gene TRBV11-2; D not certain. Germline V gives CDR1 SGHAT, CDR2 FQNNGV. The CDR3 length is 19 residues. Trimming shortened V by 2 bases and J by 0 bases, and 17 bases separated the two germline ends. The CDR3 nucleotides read TGTGCCAGCAGCTTATACTGGAGCCCCCGCCACTCTGGGGCCAACGTCCTGACTTTC. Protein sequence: CASSLYWSPRHSGANVLTF.

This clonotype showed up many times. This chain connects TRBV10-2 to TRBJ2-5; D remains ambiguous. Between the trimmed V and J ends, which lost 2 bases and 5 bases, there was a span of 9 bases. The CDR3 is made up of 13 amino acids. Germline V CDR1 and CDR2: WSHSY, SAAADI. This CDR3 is CASSETGVETQYF. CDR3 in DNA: TGCGCCAGCAGTGAGACTGGGGTGGAGACCCAGTACTTC.

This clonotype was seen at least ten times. The CDR3 nucleotides read TGCAGCGTTGAAGCGGGCAGGGGTTACTATGGCTACACCTTC. Protein sequence: CSVEAGRGYYGYTF. This rearrangement joins TRBV29-1 to TRBJ1-2, with D possibly TRBD1 on 6 matching bases. Germline loops: CDR1 SQVTM, CDR2 ANQGSEA. This CDR3 contains 14 residues. The germline V and J ends were trimmed by 1 base and 3 bases, with 12 bases remaining between them.

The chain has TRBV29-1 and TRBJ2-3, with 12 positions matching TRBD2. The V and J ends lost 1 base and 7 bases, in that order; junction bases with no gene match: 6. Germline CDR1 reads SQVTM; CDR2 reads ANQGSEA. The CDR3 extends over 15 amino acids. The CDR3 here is CSVEGLAGGPYTQYF. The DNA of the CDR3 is TGCAGCGTTGAAGGTCTAGCGGGGGGGCCATATACGCAGTATTTT.

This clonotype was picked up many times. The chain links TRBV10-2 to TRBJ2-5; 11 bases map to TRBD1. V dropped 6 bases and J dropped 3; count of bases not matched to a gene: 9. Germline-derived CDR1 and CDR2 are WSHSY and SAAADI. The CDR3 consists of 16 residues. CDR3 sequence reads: CASRDTGTGGKETQYF. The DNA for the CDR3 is TGCGCCAGCAGAGACACCGGGACAGGGGGGAAAGAGACCCAGTACTTC.

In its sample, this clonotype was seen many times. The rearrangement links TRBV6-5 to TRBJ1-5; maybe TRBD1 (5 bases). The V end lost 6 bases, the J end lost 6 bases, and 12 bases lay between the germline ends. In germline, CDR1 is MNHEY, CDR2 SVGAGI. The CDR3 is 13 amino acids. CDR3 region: CASRGGEGQPQHF. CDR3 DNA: TGTGCCAGCAGGGGAGGGGAGGGTCAGCCCCAGCATTTT.

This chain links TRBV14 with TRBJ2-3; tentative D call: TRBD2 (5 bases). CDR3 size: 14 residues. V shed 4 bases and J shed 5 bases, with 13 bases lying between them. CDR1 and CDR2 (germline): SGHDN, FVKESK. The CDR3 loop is CASSPTTAGDTQYF. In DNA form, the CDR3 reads TGTGCCAGCAGCCCTACGACGGCGGGAGATACGCAGTATTTT.

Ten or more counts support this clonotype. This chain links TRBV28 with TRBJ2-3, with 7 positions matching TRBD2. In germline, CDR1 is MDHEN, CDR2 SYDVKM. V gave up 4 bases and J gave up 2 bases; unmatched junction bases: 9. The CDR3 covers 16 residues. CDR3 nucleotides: TGTGCCAGCAGTTCGGGAGGCGGGGAATACACAGATACGCAGTATTTT. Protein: CASSSGGGEYTDTQYF.

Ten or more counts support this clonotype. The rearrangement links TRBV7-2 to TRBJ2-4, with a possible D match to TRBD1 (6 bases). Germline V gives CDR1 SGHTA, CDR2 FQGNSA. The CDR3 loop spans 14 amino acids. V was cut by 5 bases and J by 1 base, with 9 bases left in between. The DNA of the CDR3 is TGTGCCAGCAGCCCCAGGGGCGCCAAAAACATTCAGTACTTC. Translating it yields CASSPRGAKNIQYF.

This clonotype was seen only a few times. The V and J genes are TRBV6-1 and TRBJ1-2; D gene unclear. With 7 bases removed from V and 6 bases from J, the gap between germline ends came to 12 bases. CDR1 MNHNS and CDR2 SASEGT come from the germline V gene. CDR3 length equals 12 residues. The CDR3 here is CASNFPSDGYTF. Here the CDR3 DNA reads TGTGCCAGCAACTTTCCATCAGATGGCTACACCTTC.